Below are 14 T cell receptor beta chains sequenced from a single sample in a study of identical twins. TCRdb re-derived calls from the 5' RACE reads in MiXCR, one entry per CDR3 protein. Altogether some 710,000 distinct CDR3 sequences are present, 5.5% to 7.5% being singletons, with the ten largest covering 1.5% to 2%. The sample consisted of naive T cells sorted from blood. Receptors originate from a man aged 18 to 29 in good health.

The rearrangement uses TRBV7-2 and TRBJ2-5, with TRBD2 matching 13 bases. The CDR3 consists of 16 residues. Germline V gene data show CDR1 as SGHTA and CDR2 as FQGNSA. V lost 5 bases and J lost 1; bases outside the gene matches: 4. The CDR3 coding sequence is TGTGCCAGCAGCCAGACTAGCGGGGGGACCCAAGAGACCCAGTACTTC. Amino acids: CASSQTSGGTQETQYF.

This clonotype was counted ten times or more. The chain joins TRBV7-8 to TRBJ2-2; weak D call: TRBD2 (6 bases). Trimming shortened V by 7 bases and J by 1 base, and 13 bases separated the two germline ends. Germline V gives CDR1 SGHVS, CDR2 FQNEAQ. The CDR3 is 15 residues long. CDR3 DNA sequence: TGTGCCAGCACGTGGGACTCCATGAACACCGGGGAGCTGTTTTTT. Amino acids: CASTWDSMNTGELFF.

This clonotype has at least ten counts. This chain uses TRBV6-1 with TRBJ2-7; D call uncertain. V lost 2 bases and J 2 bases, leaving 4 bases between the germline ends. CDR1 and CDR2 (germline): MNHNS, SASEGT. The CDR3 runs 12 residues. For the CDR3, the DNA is TGTGCCAGCAGTGAATACGCCTACGAGCAGTACGTC. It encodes CASSEYAYEQYV.

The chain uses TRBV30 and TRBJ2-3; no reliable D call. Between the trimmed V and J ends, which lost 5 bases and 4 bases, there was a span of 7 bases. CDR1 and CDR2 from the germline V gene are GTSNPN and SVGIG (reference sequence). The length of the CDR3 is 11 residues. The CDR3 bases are TGTGCCTGGGGCCTGTCAGATACGCAGTATTTT. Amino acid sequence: CAWGLSDTQYF.

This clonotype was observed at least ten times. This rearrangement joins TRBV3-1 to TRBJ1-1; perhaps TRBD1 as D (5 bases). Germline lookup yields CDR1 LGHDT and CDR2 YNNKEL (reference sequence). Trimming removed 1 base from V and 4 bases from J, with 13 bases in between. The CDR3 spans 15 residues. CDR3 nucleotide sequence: TGTGCCAGCAGCCAAGGTCGGCAGGGTATCACTGAAGCTTTCTTT. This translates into CASSQGRQGITEAFF.

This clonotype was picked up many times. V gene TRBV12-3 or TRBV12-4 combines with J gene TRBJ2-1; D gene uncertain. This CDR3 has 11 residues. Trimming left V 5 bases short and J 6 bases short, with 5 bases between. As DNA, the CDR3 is TGTGCCAGCAGTACCGGCAATGAGCAGTTCTTC. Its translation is CASSTGNEQFF.

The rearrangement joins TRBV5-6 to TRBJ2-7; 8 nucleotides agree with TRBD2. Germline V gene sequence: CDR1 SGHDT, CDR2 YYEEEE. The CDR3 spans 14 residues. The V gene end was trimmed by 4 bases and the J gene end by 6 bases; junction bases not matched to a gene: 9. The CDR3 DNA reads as TGTGCCAGCAGCCGCACTGGGCTAGCGGGCGAGCAGTACGTC. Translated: CASSRTGLAGEQYV.

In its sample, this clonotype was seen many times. This CDR3 is CASSPRTGRNEQFF. In DNA, the CDR3 is TGCGCCAGCAGCCCGAGGACAGGGCGGAATGAGCAGTTCTTC. The rearrangement links TRBV5-1 to TRBJ2-1; 8 bases match TRBD1. The CDR3 spans 14 residues. Germline-derived CDR1 and CDR2 are SGHRS and YFSETQ. V shed 4 bases and J 7 bases; nucleotides not matched to a gene: 7.

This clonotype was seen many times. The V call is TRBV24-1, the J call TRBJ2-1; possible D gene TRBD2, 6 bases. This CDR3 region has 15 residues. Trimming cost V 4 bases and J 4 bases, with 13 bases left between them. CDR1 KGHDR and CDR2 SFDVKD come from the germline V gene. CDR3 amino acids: CATSDRLVNYNEQFF. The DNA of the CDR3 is TGTGCCACCAGTGACAGACTAGTGAATTACAATGAGCAGTTCTTC.

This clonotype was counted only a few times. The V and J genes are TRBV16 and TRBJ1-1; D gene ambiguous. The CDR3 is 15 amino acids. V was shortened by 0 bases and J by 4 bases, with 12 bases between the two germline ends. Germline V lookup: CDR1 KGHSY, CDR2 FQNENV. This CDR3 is CASSQSPRVGTEAFF. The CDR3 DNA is TGTGCCAGCAGCCAATCGCCAAGGGTCGGCACTGAAGCTTTCTTT.

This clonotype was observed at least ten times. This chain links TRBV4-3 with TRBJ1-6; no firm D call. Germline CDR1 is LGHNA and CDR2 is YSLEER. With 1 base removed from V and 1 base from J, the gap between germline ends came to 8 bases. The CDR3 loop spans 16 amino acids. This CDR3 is CASSQGEPSYNSPLHF. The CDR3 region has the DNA TGCGCCAGCAGCCAAGGGGAACCGTCCTATAATTCACCCCTCCACTTT.

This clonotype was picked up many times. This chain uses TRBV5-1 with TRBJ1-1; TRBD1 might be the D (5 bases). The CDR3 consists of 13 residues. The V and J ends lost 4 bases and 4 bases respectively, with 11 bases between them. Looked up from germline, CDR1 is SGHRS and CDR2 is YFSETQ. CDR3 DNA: TGCGCCAGCAGCCCAGGGTATGCCACTGAAGCTTTCTTT. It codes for CASSPGYATEAFF.

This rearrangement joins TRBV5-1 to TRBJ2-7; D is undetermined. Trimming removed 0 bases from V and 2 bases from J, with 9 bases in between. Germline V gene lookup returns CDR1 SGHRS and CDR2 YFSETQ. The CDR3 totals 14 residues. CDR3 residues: CASSLVARTYEQYF. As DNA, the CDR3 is TGCGCCAGCAGCTTGGTGGCTCGAACCTACGAGCAGTACTTC. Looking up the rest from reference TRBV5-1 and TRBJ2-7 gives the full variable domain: KAGVTQTPRYLIKTRGQQVTLSCSPISGHRSVSWYQQTPGQGLQFLFEYFSETQRNKGNFPGRFSGRQFSNSRSEMNVSTLELGDSALYLCASSLVARTYEQYFGPGTRLTVT.

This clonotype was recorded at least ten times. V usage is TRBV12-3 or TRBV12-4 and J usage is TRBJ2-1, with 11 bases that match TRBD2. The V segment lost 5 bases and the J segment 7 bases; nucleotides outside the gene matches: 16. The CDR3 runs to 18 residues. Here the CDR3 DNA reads TGTGCCAGCAGTACCGGGACTAGCGGCCTCCCCTTAGCTAATGAGCAGTTCTTC. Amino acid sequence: CASSTGTSGLPLANEQFF.